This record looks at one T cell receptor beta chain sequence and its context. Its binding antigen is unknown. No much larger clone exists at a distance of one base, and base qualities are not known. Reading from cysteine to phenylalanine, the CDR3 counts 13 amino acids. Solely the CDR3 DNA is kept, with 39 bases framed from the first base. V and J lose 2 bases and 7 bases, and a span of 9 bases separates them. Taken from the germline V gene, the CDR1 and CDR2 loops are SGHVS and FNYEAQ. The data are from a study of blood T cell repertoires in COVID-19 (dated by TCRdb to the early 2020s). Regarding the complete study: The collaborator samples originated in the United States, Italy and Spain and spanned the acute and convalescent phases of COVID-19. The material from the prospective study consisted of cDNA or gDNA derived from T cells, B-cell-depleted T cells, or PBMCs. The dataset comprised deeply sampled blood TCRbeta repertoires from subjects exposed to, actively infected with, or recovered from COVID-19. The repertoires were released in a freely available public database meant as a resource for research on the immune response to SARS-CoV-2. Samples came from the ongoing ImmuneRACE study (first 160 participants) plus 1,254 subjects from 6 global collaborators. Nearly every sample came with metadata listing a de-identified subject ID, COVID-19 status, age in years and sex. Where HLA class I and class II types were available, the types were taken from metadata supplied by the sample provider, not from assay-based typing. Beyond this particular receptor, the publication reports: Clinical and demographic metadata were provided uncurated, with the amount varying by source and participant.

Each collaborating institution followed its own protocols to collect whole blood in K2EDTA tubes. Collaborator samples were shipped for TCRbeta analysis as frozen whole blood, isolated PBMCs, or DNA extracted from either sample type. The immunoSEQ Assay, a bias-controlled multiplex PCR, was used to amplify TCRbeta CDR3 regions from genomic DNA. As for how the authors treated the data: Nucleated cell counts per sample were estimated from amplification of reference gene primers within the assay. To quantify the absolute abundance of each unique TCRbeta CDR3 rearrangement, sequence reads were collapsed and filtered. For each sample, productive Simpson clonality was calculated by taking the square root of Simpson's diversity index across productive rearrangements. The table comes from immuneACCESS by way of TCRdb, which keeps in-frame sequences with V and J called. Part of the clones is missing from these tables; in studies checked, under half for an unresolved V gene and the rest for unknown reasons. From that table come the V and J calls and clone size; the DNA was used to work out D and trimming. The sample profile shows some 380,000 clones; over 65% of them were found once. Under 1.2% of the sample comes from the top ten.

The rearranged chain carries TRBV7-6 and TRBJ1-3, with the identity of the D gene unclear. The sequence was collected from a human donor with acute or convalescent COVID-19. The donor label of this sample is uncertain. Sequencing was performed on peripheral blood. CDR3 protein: CASSLMGSNTIYF. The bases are TGTGCCAGCAGCTTAATGGGCAGCAACACCATATATTTT.